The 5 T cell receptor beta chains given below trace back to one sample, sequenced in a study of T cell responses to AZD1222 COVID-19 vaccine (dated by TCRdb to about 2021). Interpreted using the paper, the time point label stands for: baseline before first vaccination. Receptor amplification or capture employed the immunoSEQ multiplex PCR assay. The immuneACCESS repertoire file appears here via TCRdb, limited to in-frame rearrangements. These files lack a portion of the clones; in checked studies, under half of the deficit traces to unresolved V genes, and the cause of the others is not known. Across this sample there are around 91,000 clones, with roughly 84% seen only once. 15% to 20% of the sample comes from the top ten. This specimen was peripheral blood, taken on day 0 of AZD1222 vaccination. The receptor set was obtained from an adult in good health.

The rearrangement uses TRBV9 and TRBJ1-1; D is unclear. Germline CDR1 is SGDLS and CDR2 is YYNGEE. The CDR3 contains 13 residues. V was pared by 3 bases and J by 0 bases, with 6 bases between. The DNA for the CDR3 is TGTGCCAGCAGCGCAGATATGAACACTGAAGCTTTCTTT. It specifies CASSADMNTEAFF.

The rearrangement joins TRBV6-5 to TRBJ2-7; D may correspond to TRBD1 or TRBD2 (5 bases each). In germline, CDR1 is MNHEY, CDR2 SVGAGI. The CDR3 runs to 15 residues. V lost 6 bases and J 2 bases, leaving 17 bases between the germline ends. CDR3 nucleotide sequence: TGTGCCAGCAGAACCTCCTCGGGACCTCCCTACGAGCAGTACTTC. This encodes CASRTSSGPPYEQYF.

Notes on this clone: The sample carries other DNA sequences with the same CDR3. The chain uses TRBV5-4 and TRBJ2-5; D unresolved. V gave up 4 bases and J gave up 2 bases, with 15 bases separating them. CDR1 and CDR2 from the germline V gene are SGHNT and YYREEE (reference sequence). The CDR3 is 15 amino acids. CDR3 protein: CASSLPSTRQETQYF. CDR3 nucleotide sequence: TGTGCCAGCAGCCTTCCTTCGACAAGACAAGAGACCCAGTACTTC.

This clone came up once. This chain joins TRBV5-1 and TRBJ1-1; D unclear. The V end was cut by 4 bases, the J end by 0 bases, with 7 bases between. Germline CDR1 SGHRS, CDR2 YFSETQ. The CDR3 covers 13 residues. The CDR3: CASSVQMNTEAFF. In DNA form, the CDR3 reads TGCGCCAGCAGCGTTCAGATGAACACTGAAGCTTTCTTT.

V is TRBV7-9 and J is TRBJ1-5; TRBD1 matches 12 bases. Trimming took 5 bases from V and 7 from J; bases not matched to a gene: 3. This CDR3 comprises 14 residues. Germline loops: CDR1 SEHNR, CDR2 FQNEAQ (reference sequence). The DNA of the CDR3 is TGTGCCAGCAGCCCCGGGACAGGGGGCCAGCCCCAGCATTTT. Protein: CASSPGTGGQPQHF. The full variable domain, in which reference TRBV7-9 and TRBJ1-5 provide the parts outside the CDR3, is DTGVSQNPRHKITKRGQNVTFRCDPISEHNRLYWYRQTLGQGPEFLTYFQNEAQLEKSRLLSDRFSAERPKGSFSTLEIQRTEQGDSAMYLCASSPGTGGQPQHFGDGTRLSIL.